Listed here is a single TCR beta chain. Sequenced by immunoSEQ multiplex PCR; TCRdb stores in-frame clones only, minus some. The data contain over 140,000 clones, 80% to 95% of them singletons. The data stem from a study of T cell responses to AZD1222 COVID-19 vaccine. Per germline, CDR1 LGHNA and CDR2 YNFKEQ. There are 14 residues in the CDR3. V shed 0 bases and J shed 8 bases, with 13 bases lying between them. The J gene is TRBJ1-1, the V gene TRBV4-2; weak D call: TRBD1 (6 bases). The TCR originated in an adult who received the AZD1222 COVID-19 vaccine. The starting material was peripheral blood, obtained 28 days after the second AZD1222 dose. The CDR3 region is CASSQESGAWEAFF. The CDR3, as DNA: TGTGCCAGCAGCCAAGAGTCAGGGGCTTGGGAAGCTTTCTTT.